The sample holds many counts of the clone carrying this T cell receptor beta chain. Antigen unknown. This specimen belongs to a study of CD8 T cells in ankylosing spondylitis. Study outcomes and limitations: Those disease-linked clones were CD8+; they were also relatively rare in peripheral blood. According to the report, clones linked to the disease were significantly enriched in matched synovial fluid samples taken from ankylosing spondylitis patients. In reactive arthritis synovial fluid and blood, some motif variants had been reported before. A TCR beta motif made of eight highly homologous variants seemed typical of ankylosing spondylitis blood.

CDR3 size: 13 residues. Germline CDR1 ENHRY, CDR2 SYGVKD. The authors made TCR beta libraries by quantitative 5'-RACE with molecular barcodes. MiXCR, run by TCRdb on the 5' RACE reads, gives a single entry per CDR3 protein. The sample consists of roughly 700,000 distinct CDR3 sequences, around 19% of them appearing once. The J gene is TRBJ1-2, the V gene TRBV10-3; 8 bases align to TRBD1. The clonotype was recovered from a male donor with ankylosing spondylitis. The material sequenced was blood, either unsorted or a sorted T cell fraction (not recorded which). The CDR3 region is CAIGMGQAYGYTF. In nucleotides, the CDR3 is TGTGCAATCGGGATGGGACAGGCCTATGGCTACACCTTC.